This entry lists 17 T cell receptor beta chains sequenced from one sample in a study of shared clonotypes between healthy human individuals. The protocol was immunoSEQ multiplex PCR, while the TCRdb copy is restricted to in-frame clones and leaves out a portion. This table holds more than 1,200,000 clones, approximately 98.5% found once. Sequenced input: naive CD4+ T cells sorted from blood. Subset reported: CD45RA+ positively selected. These receptor sequences come from a young man in good health.

The chain uses TRBV5-8 and TRBJ2-5; TRBD1 is a possible D gene (5 bases). V was trimmed by 0 bases and J by 5 bases, leaving 11 bases between them. Germline CDR1 reads SGHTS; CDR2 reads YDEGEE. This CDR3 comprises 14 residues. For the CDR3, the DNA is TGTGCCAGCAGCTTGGGGGGCGTTGTGGAGACCCAGTACTTC. This encodes CASSLGGVVETQYF.

Concerning this clone: Other nucleotide sequences from this sample produce the same CDR3. J is TRBJ2-2 and V is TRBV7-3; 8 bases align to TRBD2. Trimming at V came to 5 bases and at J to 4 bases, leaving 3 bases not matched to a gene. The CDR3 has 14 amino acids. Per germline, CDR1 SGHTA and CDR2 FQGTGA. CDR3 DNA: TGTGCCAGCAGCCGCAGCGGGGGCACCGGGGAGCTGTTTTTT. It codes for CASSRSGGTGELFF. Supplemented by reference TRBV7-3 and TRBJ2-2, the full variable domain reads GAGVSQTPSNKVTEKGKYVELRCDPISGHTALYWYRQSLGQGPEFLIYFQGTGAADDSGLPNDRFFAVRPEGSVSTLKIQRTERGDSAVYLCASSRSGGTGELFFGEGSRLTVL.

The J gene is TRBJ2-3, the V gene TRBV4-1; TRBD2 aligns across 7 bases. This CDR3 has 15 residues. The ends lost 3 bases at V and 5 bases at J; junction bases unmatched: 8. Germline V gene data show CDR1 as MGHRA and CDR2 as YSYEKL. The CDR3 reads CASSQDGGKKDTQYF. DNA for the CDR3: TGCGCCAGCAGCCAGGACGGGGGGAAAAAAGATACGCAGTATTTT.

This clone was counted a single time. V and J are TRBV15 and TRBJ2-5; 11 positions agree with TRBD1. The germline gives CDR1 LNHNV, CDR2 YYDKDF (reference sequence). V was clipped by 5 bases and J by 5 bases; unmatched bases: 7. The CDR3 loop spans 15 amino acids. The CDR3 nucleotides are TGTGCCACCAGCCCTCGGACAGGGGGCGCGGAGACCCAGTACTTC. Translated: CATSPRTGGAETQYF.

The V and J genes are TRBV11-3 and TRBJ2-7; D perhaps matches TRBD1 (6 bases). The germline V gene encodes CDR1 SGHNT and CDR2 YENEEA. V gave up 4 bases and J gave up 6 bases, with 16 bases separating them. This CDR3 has 14 residues. The CDR3 DNA sequence: TGTGCCAGCAGCTCAGGATATGTGGGGGCCGAGCAGTACTTC. It yields the protein CASSSGYVGAEQYF.

J is TRBJ2-1 and V is TRBV7-2; no firm D call. Trimming shortened V by 5 bases and J by 0 bases, and 14 bases separated the two germline ends. CDR3 length: 16 amino acids. Germline V lookup: CDR1 SGHTA, CDR2 FQGNSA. The CDR3 region is CASSLRRVSSYNEQFF. Written as DNA, the CDR3 is TGTGCCAGCAGCCTACGTCGGGTAAGCTCCTACAATGAGCAGTTCTTC.

The chain uses TRBV5-1 and TRBJ2-2, with no clear D. The CDR3 consists of 15 residues. Trimming removed 0 bases from V and 4 bases from J, with 10 bases in between. The germline V gene encodes CDR1 SGHRS and CDR2 YFSETQ. CDR3 amino acids: CASSLGLSSTGELFF. The CDR3 DNA sequence: TGCGCCAGCAGCTTGGGACTCTCAAGCACCGGGGAGCTGTTTTTT.

The V gene is TRBV15, the J gene TRBJ2-3, with 9 bases identical to TRBD2. The CDR3 runs 16 residues. Germline trimming cut 0 bases from V and 1 base from J; bases unmatched to any gene: 2. Looked up from germline, CDR1 is LNHNV and CDR2 is YYDKDF (reference sequence). The CDR3 here is CATSREGGRGTDTQYF. The DNA of the CDR3 is TGTGCCACCAGCAGAGAGGGCGGGAGGGGCACAGATACGCAGTATTTT.

The table lists this clone with a count of one. This specimen includes other DNA sequences encoding the same CDR3. The V call is TRBV28, the J call TRBJ1-5, with D uncertain. Germline CDR1 MDHEN, CDR2 SYDVKM. Deletions cut 3 bases from V and 4 bases from J, with 7 bases between. The CDR3 is 13 residues long. CDR3 loop: CASSLSGNQPQHF. The CDR3 DNA sequence: TGTGCCAGCAGTTTGTCCGGGAATCAGCCCCAGCATTTT.

This clone was seen a single time. The gene calls are TRBV10-3 and TRBJ2-5, with D uncertain. Trimming cost V 4 bases and J 1 base, with 4 bases left between them. This CDR3 has 12 residues. Germline CDR1 and CDR2: ENHRY and SYGVKD. CDR3 bases: TGTGCCATCAGTGCACTCCAAGAGACCCAGTACTTC. Translation: CAISALQETQYF.

The chain is built from TRBV30 and TRBJ1-1, with D uncertain. CDR3 length equals 12 residues. The V and J ends lost 4 bases and 2 bases respectively, with 8 bases between them. From germline, CDR1 is GTSNPN and CDR2 SVGIG (reference sequence). This CDR3 reads CAWIGVNTEAFF. Here the CDR3 DNA reads TGTGCCTGGATCGGGGTTAACACTGAAGCTTTCTTT.

In its sample, this clone was seen once. This chain connects TRBV7-9 to TRBJ1-1; D might be TRBD1 (6 bases). Trimming stripped 5 bases from V and 1 base from J, with 8 bases between. The V gene's germline CDR1 is SEHNR and CDR2 FQNEAQ (reference sequence). This CDR3 region has 13 residues. CDR3 DNA sequence: TGTGCCAGCAGCACGGGACAGAACACTGAAGCTTTCTTT. The encoded protein is CASSTGQNTEAFF.

The chain's CDR3 is CASSLGPAYNQPQHF. CDR3 bases: TGTGCCAGCAGCTTGGGACCGGCGTACAATCAGCCCCAGCATTTT. This chain connects TRBV7-2 to TRBJ1-5; D is possibly TRBD1 (5 bases). With 3 bases removed from V and 3 bases from J, the gap between germline ends came to 12 bases. This CDR3 is 15 amino acids long. The germline V gene encodes CDR1 SGHTA and CDR2 FQGNSA.

The chain is built from TRBV5-5 and TRBJ2-7, with unresolved D. The CDR3 loop spans 14 amino acids. The ends were cut back, 0 bases at V and 5 bases at J, with 12 bases in the middle. CDR1 SGHKS and CDR2 YYEKEE come from the germline V gene (reference sequence). The CDR3 spells CASSLGHQTDEQYF. The CDR3 bases are TGTGCCAGCAGCTTGGGACATCAGACTGACGAGCAGTACTTC.

To note about this clone: This specimen includes other DNA sequences encoding the same CDR3. The rearrangement uses TRBV2 and TRBJ2-1; 7 bases match TRBD1. Germline V CDR1 and CDR2: SNHLY, FYNNEI. The CDR3 covers 13 residues. J was trimmed by 5 bases and V by 5 bases; bases with no gene match: 3. CDR3 sequence: CASSYDRDNEQFF. As DNA, the CDR3 is TGTGCCAGCAGTTATGACAGGGACAATGAGCAGTTCTTC.

Concerning this clone: The sample holds other DNA sequences that translate to the same CDR3. The V call is TRBV5-1, the J call TRBJ2-7, with TRBD1 matching over 7 bases. The CDR3 contains 14 residues. The V segment lost 1 base and the J segment 3 bases; nucleotides outside the gene matches: 4. Germline CDR1 SGHRS, CDR2 YFSETQ. The CDR3 here is CASSLTGASYEQYF. The DNA of the CDR3 is TGCGCCAGCAGCTTGACAGGGGCGAGCTACGAGCAGTACTTC.

The rearrangement uses TRBV2 and TRBJ2-5, with a weak D call TRBD2 (6 bases). Germline lookup yields CDR1 SNHLY and CDR2 FYNNEI. The V and J ends lost 3 bases and 0 bases respectively, with 14 bases between them. The CDR3 sequence is 16 residues long. Here the CDR3 reads CASSDGAGKYQETQYF. The DNA for the CDR3 is TGTGCCAGCAGTGACGGGGCGGGAAAATACCAAGAGACCCAGTACTTC.